This T cell receptor beta chain was obtained from a study of T cell changes during pregnancy in multiple sclerosis (dated by TCRdb to the late 2010s). General notes on the study: Changes in the T cell repertoire over the course of pregnancy were examined in this study in women with multiple sclerosis.

The method was the immunoSEQ multiplex PCR assay. The source is immuneACCESS, and TCRdb retained only in-frame sequences with V and J called. Part of the clones is not carried over; for the studies checked, unresolved V genes explain less than half of this, and the remainder is unexplained. This sample gives roughly 80,000 clones in total; approximately 92% of them show up just once. Together, the top ten hold 1% of the sample. Between the V and J ends, shortened by 8 bases and 1 base respectively, the junction contains 26 bases. CDR1 and CDR2 are read off the germline V gene (reference sequence) as LNHDA and SQIVND. The CDR3 numbers 18 residues from cysteine through phenylalanine. Only the CDR3 region is kept as DNA, spanning 54 bases read in frame from base 1. This clone was observed a few times. Its antigen target is currently unknown. One base away there is no much larger clone; base qualities are not given.

The sequence was collected from a female donor with multiple sclerosis, enrolled in a pregnancy study. Recombination connected TRBV19 to TRBJ1-1; the D gene is perhaps TRBD1, from 5 matching bases. Sequenced material: peripheral blood, taken in the first trimester of pregnancy. The CDR3 protein is CASRGGSSHSGWNTEAFF. The DNA is TGTGCCAGTCGGGGGGGTTCGTCGCACTCTGGATGGAACACTGAAGCTTTCTTT.